In this sample, the clone carrying this T cell receptor (beta chain) turned up many times. Its target is unknown. These data originate in a study of T cell repertoires in cytomegalovirus infection. Study findings and constraints: Clonotypes of TCR beta that were HLA-C-restricted and CMV-specific dominated the ex vivo response.

V was pared by 1 base and J by 10 bases, with 10 bases between. CDR1 and CDR2 from the germline V gene are SGHTA and FQGNSA. The length of the CDR3 is 12 residues. TCRdb re-analysed the reads in MiXCR, keeping a single row per CDR3 protein. The repertoire consists of about 230,000 distinct CDR3 sequences, with roughly 23% occurring once and the leading ten covering 15% to 20%. This chain joins TRBV7-2 and TRBJ1-2; D is possibly TRBD1 (6 bases). This receptor was identified in a human donor in good health (CMV status not recorded). Some clones in this sample may be carry-over from other donors' samples. Sequencing was carried out using CD8+ T cells from PBMCs. CDR3 protein: CASSLGGGLYTF. CDR3 sequence (DNA): TGTGCCAGCAGCTTAGGCGGGGGCCTCTACACCTTC.